This T cell receptor beta chain was captured in a study of T cells in Graves' hyperthyroidism and ophthalmopathy. In this sample, this clonotype turned up many times. A NOSPECS grade of at least 4, a Clinical Activity Score of at least 3 and duration under 3 months were recorded in ophthalmopathy patients. Exclusion of patients followed from uncontrolled infection, other autoimmune disease, pregnancy or lactation. CDR3 size: 16 residues. Germline CDR1 reads SGHTS; CDR2 reads YDEGEE. V trimming: 2 bases; J trimming: 0 bases; junction bases outside the gene matches: 5. TCR beta CDR3 sequences were amplified from RNA transcripts. Using the HTBI primer set, a first-round RT-PCR was run on the TCR CDR3. TCRdb fed the multiplex PCR reads into MiXCR, producing one record per CDR3 protein. The sample contains roughly 640,000 distinct CDR3 sequences, about a sixth of which appear only once.

The clonotype originates from a woman between 40 and 50 years old with Graves' ophthalmopathy. Sequences were obtained from blood. This chain links TRBV5-8 with TRBJ2-1; 7 nucleotides align to TRBD1. For the CDR3, the DNA is TGTGCCAGCAGCTTTAACAGGGGTAGCTCCTACAATGAGCAGTTCTTC. Its protein is CASSFNRGSSYNEQFF.